The present TCR beta chain was sequenced within a study of T cell responses to AZD1222 COVID-19 vaccine. Sequencing was performed with immunoSEQ multiplex PCR; in TCRdb, only in-frame clones are kept and a portion is missing. The sample has tens of thousands of clones, over 75% seen once. Study results and limitations: Spike-wide coverage was observed for vaccine-associated CD4 TCRs, with dominant responses at 160-218 and 743-854. The study sampled repertoires only after the peak T cell response. Among spike-specific TCRs, nearly half reportedly target unmutated variant regions.

In this sample, this clone turned up a few times. The antigen is undetermined. Sample: peripheral blood, taken on day 0 of AZD1222 vaccination. This clonotype originated in an adult in good health.

The CDR3 DNA sequence: TGTGCCAGTAGTATTCTAGACAGAAACACTGAAGCTTTCTTT. The encoded protein is CASSILDRNTEAFF. The rearrangement links TRBV19 to TRBJ1-1; a possible D gene is TRBD1 (5 bases). V was trimmed by 3 bases and J by 2 bases, leaving 10 bases between them. CDR1 LNHDA and CDR2 SQIVND come from the germline V gene (reference sequence). The CDR3 has 14 amino acids.